These 26 T cell receptor beta chains were sequenced from one sample in a study of blood T cell repertoires in COVID-19. Sequenced by immunoSEQ multiplex PCR; TCRdb stores in-frame clones only, minus some. The repertoire holds 150,000 or so clones, with around 80% as singletons. The source material was PBMCs or T cells enriched from blood (not recorded which). The receptor set was obtained from a woman aged 45-60 years who had recovered from COVID-19.

The V call is TRBV9, the J call TRBJ1-3; D is unclear. The CDR3 totals 15 residues. Germline V gene sequence: CDR1 SGDLS, CDR2 YYNGEE. V lost 0 bases and J lost 2, with 9 bases in between. The DNA of the CDR3 is TGTGCCAGCAGCGTAGGTGAGAGGACTGGAAACACCATATATTTT. Its protein product is CASSVGERTGNTIYF.

The V and J genes are TRBV9 and TRBJ1-1; D is uncertain. The V end was cut by 4 bases, the J end by 5 bases, with 15 bases between. The CDR3 is made up of 14 amino acids. The germline CDR1 and CDR2 sequences are SGDLS and YYNGEE. CDR3 nucleotides: TGTGCCAGCAGCCCAGCGGCCCGGGGAACTGAAGCTTTCTTT. This gives the protein CASSPAARGTEAFF.

The V call is TRBV6-4, the J call TRBJ2-3; 9 positions match TRBD1. From germline, CDR1 is MRHNA and CDR2 SNTAGT. With V trimmed by 2 bases and J by 4 bases, 1 base remained unmatched. The CDR3 runs 14 residues. The CDR3: CASSDGTGPDTQYF. The CDR3 DNA is TGTGCCAGCAGTGACGGGACAGGGCCAGATACGCAGTATTTT.

The rearrangement links TRBV18 to TRBJ1-1; D unresolved. CDR1 is KGHSH and CDR2 is LQKENI in the germline V gene. The CDR3 totals 14 residues. The V gene lost 4 bases and the J gene lost 0 bases, with 9 bases spanning the gap. In nucleotides, the CDR3 is TGTGCCAGCTCACTAACAAACGTGAACACTGAAGCTTTCTTT. It codes for CASSLTNVNTEAFF.

The genes are TRBV28 and TRBJ1-2, with a tentative D call TRBD1 (5 bases). The V gene lost 5 bases and the J gene lost 5 bases, with 15 bases spanning the gap. Germline values: CDR1 MDHEN, CDR2 SYDVKM. CDR3 length: 14 amino acids. In nucleotides, the CDR3 is TGTGCCAGCAGTCTTCGCGGGGGTCCTTATGGCTACACCTTC. This encodes CASSLRGGPYGYTF.

In this sample, this clone turned up a few times. This chain connects TRBV19 to TRBJ1-1, with 9 bases that match TRBD1. In germline, CDR1 is LNHDA, CDR2 SQIVND (reference sequence). The V segment lost 6 bases and the J segment 11 bases; nucleotides outside the gene matches: 4. This CDR3 comprises 11 residues. The CDR3 sequence is CASSTGQGAFF. The DNA of the CDR3 is TGTGCCAGTAGCACTGGACAGGGGGCTTTCTTT. Filled out from reference TRBV19 and TRBJ1-1, the complete variable domain reads DGGITQSPKYLFRKEGQNVTLSCEQNLNHDAMYWYRQDPGQGLRLIYYSQIVNDFQKGDIAEGYSVSREKKESFPLTVTSAQKNPTAFYLCASSTGQGAFFGQGTRLTVV.

The DNA of the CDR3 is TGTGCCAGCGTGGACAGGGGGCTTCAAGTAGGCGAGCAGTACGTC. Amino acids: CASVDRGLQVGEQYV. J is TRBJ2-7 and V is TRBV6-5, with 11 bases aligning to TRBD1. Germline values: CDR1 MNHEY, CDR2 SVGAGI. V was clipped by 8 bases and J by 6 bases; unmatched bases: 12. The CDR3 is made up of 15 amino acids.

The chain carries TRBV6-6 and TRBJ1-2, with no clear D. The CDR3 consists of 12 residues. The germline V gene encodes CDR1 MNHNY and CDR2 SVGAGI (reference sequence). V lost 8 bases to trimming and J lost 6 bases, with 13 bases between them. Written as DNA, the CDR3 is TGTGCCAGCCGCTGGAGTGCTAATGGCTACACCTTC. Protein sequence: CASRWSANGYTF.

The CDR3 coding sequence is TGTGCCATACAGGGATCCACAGATACGCAGTATTTT. Its translation is CAIQGSTDTQYF. The chain joins TRBV10-3 to TRBJ2-3; weak D call: TRBD1 (6 bases). The V gene lost 9 bases and the J gene lost 2 bases, with 9 bases spanning the gap. The CDR3 has 12 residues. In germline, CDR1 is ENHRY, CDR2 SYGVKD.

This clone was observed a few times. The chain links TRBV29-1 to TRBJ1-1; D is undetermined. The length of the CDR3 is 15 residues. Trimming removed 1 base at V and 6 bases at J, with 18 bases between. From germline, CDR1 is SQVTM and CDR2 ANQGSEA. The CDR3 DNA sequence: TGCAGCGTTGAAGGCTCCGCCCGAGGTAGGCCTGAAGCTTTCTTT. Protein: CSVEGSARGRPEAFF. The variable domain in full, completed from reference TRBV29-1 and TRBJ1-1, reads SAVISQKPSRDICQRGTSLTIQCQVDSQVTMMFWYRQQPGQSLTLIATANQGSEATYESGFVIDKFPISRPNLTFSTLTVSNMSPEDSSIYLCSVEGSARGRPEAFFGQGTRLTVV.

V gene TRBV27 combines with J gene TRBJ1-6, with D possibly matching TRBD1 (6 bases). Looked up from germline, CDR1 is MNHEY and CDR2 is SMNVEV (reference sequence). CDR3 size: 13 residues. V lost 6 bases and J lost 7, with 10 bases in between. CDR3 amino acids: CASSYGQNSPLHF. The CDR3, as DNA: TGTGCCAGCAGCTACGGACAGAATTCACCCCTCCACTTT.

The chain couples TRBV9 to TRBJ2-3, with 9 bases matching TRBD1. This CDR3 spans 17 amino acids. The V gene's germline CDR1 is SGDLS and CDR2 YYNGEE. Unmatched junction bases numbered 6, after V lost 1 base and J lost 0 bases. The DNA of the CDR3 is TGTGCCAGCAGCGTACAAGGACAGGGGATTAGCACAGATACGCAGTATTTT. The encoded protein is CASSVQGQGISTDTQYF.

This chain links TRBV27 with TRBJ1-6; D gene uncertain. The V gene's germline CDR1 is MNHEY and CDR2 SMNVEV (reference sequence). The CDR3 sequence is 13 residues long. V gave up 5 bases and J gave up 9 bases, with 11 bases separating them. The CDR3 coding sequence is TGTGCCAGCAGTCAAGGACTGAGTTCACCCCTCCACTTT. Its translation is CASSQGLSSPLHF.

This clone was detected once. This chain links TRBV19 with TRBJ2-4, with a possible D match to TRBD1 (6 bases). V was clipped by 2 bases and J by 6 bases, with 14 bases between them. Germline lookup yields CDR1 LNHDA and CDR2 SQIVND (reference sequence). This CDR3 comprises 15 residues. Here the CDR3 reads CASSIQGIWANIQYF. The CDR3 DNA reads TGTGCCAGTAGTATACAGGGGATATGGGCAAACATTCAGTACTTC.

For the CDR3, the DNA is TGTGCCAGCAGCTTAGATCTGTGGCGGGGGGACTCCTACGAGCAGTACGTC. Translated: CASSLDLWRGDSYEQYV. V is TRBV11-2 and J is TRBJ2-7, with 8 nucleotides matching TRBD2. The germline V gene has CDR1 SGHAT and CDR2 FQNNGV. Trimming removed 0 bases from V and 0 bases from J; junction bases left unmatched: 7. This CDR3 has 17 residues.

The chain uses TRBV2 and TRBJ2-7, with D maybe TRBD1 (6 bases). Germline CDR1 reads SNHLY; CDR2 reads FYNNEI. This CDR3 region has 13 residues. V lost 5 bases and J lost 2, with 10 bases in between. The CDR3: CASSRDIAYEQYF. The CDR3 coding sequence is TGTGCCAGCAGTCGGGACATAGCCTACGAGCAGTACTTC.

The chain combines TRBV19 with TRBJ1-2; 9 positions match TRBD1. This CDR3 contains 12 residues. Germline V gives CDR1 LNHDA, CDR2 SQIVND (reference sequence). Losses at the gene ends were 6 bases for V and 9 bases for J; bases not matched to a gene: 5. The CDR3 here is CASRRQGVSYTF. The CDR3 coding sequence is TGTGCCAGTAGGCGACAGGGGGTTAGCTACACCTTC.

This clone was recorded only once. The chain recombines TRBV10-2 with TRBJ2-5; 8 bases are shared with TRBD1. From germline, CDR1 is WSHSY and CDR2 SAAADI. V lost 8 bases, J lost 5 bases, and 4 bases stayed unmatched. This CDR3 has 12 amino acids. DNA of the CDR3: TGCGCCAGCGGAGGACAGGGTGAGACCCAGTACTTC. It translates to CASGGQGETQYF.

This clone has only one observation. The gene calls are TRBV28 and TRBJ2-3; 13 bases match TRBD2. The CDR3 covers 16 residues. The germline V gene has CDR1 MDHEN and CDR2 SYDVKM. The V gene end was trimmed by 1 base and the J gene end by 6 bases; junction bases not matched to a gene: 4. CDR3 sequence (DNA): TGTGCCAGCAGTTTATTGGGACTAGCGGGGACGGATACGCAGTATTTT. Protein: CASSLLGLAGTDTQYF.

The gene calls are TRBV27 and TRBJ1-2; 10 positions match TRBD1. V trimming: 5 bases; J trimming: 3 bases; junction bases outside the gene matches: 3. The CDR3 length is 14 residues. Germline CDR1 MNHEY, CDR2 SMNVEV (reference sequence). The CDR3 sequence: CASSGDRGHYGYTF. The CDR3, as DNA: TGTGCCAGCAGTGGGGACAGGGGCCACTATGGCTACACCTTC.

This chain uses TRBV7-9 with TRBJ2-1, with a tentative D call TRBD1 (5 bases). The V end lost 1 base, the J end lost 5 bases, and 12 bases lay between the germline ends. CDR3 length equals 15 residues. Germline V gene data show CDR1 as SEHNR and CDR2 as FQNEAQ (reference sequence). The CDR3 spells CASSLGGRVHNEQFF. CDR3 coding DNA: TGTGCCAGCAGCTTAGGTGGCAGGGTCCACAATGAGCAGTTCTTC.

The chain employs TRBV19 and TRBJ2-1, with a weak D call TRBD2 (7 bases). Trimming removed 3 bases from V and 0 bases from J, with 15 bases in between. CDR3 length: 17 amino acids. Germline V CDR1 and CDR2: LNHDA, SQIVND (reference sequence). The CDR3 DNA reads TGTGCCAGTAGTATCGCGTGGGGGGGCAGCTCCTACAATGAGCAGTTCTTC. Translation: CASSIAWGGSSYNEQFF.

The genes are TRBV12-5 and TRBJ2-2; no clear D. The V gene's germline CDR1 is LGHNT and CDR2 FRNRAP. V was clipped by 0 bases and J by 6 bases, with 5 bases between them. The CDR3 has 13 residues. CDR3 nucleotides: TGTGCTAGTGGTTTGGTACAGTCCGGGGAGCTGTTTTTT. It encodes CASGLVQSGELFF.

The CDR3 DNA sequence: TGTGCCAGCAGTGATATGACAGATACGCAGTATTTT. Its protein is CASSDMTDTQYF. The chain is built from TRBV6-4 and TRBJ2-3; D is unclear. The CDR3 runs to 12 residues. V was shortened by 3 bases and J by 3 bases, with 4 bases between the two germline ends. The germline CDR1 and CDR2 sequences are MRHNA and SNTAGT.

By share, this clone ranks as medium-sized. This chain joins TRBV11-2 and TRBJ1-2; D is unclear. CDR1 and CDR2 (germline): SGHAT, FQNNGV. The CDR3 contains 17 residues. Trimming pared 6 bases from V and 5 bases from J, leaving 25 bases between. The CDR3 loop reads CASSSAVLYDGDYGYTF. CDR3 sequence (DNA): TGTGCCAGCAGTTCGGCGGTCCTGTACGACGGAGATTATGGCTACACCTTC.

This chain joins TRBV19 and TRBJ2-1, with 9 bases lining up with TRBD2. This CDR3 has 14 amino acids. V was pared by 1 base and J by 9 bases, with 4 bases of the junction left unmatched. Germline-derived CDR1 and CDR2 are LNHDA and SQIVND (reference sequence). The CDR3 DNA reads as TGTGCCAGTAGTATAGGGCGGGGGGGCAGTGAGCAGTTCTTC. This sequence encodes CASSIGRGGSEQFF.